This entry lists 8 T cell receptor beta chains sequenced from one sample in a study of regulatory T cells in long-lasting Graves disease. Stated time point: newly diagnosed GD, antithyroid drugs for less than 3 months. Following extraction of RNA from PBMCs, that RNA was used to make the TCR library. Through Arm-PCR of CDR3 regions and iRepertoire HTBI primers, TCR beta libraries were built. TCRdb re-derived calls from the multiplex PCR reads in MiXCR, one entry per CDR3 protein. The sample holds over 200,000 distinct CDR3 sequences, 15% to 20% seen once. These same records also appear under a second study, on T cells in Graves' hyperthyroidism and ophthalmopathy.

The sequenced sample was peripheral blood mononuclear cells (PBMCs), obtained at new diagnosis, from a patient treated with antithyroid drugs. Source of these receptors: a woman in her 30s with Graves disease.

In its sample, this clonotype was seen many times. The CDR3 protein is CSAKDTVPNYGYTF. The CDR3, as DNA: TGCAGTGCCAAAGACACGGTTCCTAACTATGGCTACACCTTC. This chain uses TRBV20-1 with TRBJ1-2; D remains unclear. Trimming took 6 bases from V and 0 from J, leaving 14 bases between them. This CDR3 is 14 amino acids long. Per germline, CDR1 DFQATT and CDR2 SNEGSKA (reference sequence).

This clonotype was detected many times. The CDR3 region is CASSDSLGLAGSSSTDTQYF. The CDR3, as DNA: TGTGCCAGCAGTGATTCTTTGGGGCTAGCGGGGTCGTCTAGCACAGATACGCAGTATTTT. This chain connects TRBV2 to TRBJ2-3; 9 bases map to TRBD2. The CDR3 loop spans 20 amino acids. Per germline, CDR1 SNHLY and CDR2 FYNNEI. V lost 3 bases, J lost 0 bases, and 16 bases stayed unmatched.

The sample holds a few counts of this clonotype. A read error is the likely source, as a far larger clone sits one nucleotide away. The chain is built from TRBV6-5 and TRBJ2-1; no definite D call. This CDR3 has 11 residues. The V end was cut by 1 base, the J end by 6 bases, with 1 base between. Per germline, CDR1 MNHEY and CDR2 SVGAGI. CDR3 nucleotide sequence: TGTGCCAGCAGTTACTTCAATGAGCAGTTCTTC. This sequence encodes CASSYFNEQFF.

The J gene is TRBJ1-1, the V gene TRBV18; 7 bases are a match to TRBD1. V lost 8 bases, J lost 3 bases, and 15 bases stayed unmatched. CDR1 is KGHSH, CDR2 LQKENI, per germline. The CDR3 has 16 residues. CDR3 nucleotides: TGTGCCAGCAGTGCAAGGGGGCTTTTTGGCGACACTGAAGCTTTCTTT. Protein sequence: CASSARGLFGDTEAFF.

This clonotype was seen ten or more times. The chain couples TRBV18 to TRBJ1-1, with 9 bases matching TRBD1. Germline V lookup: CDR1 KGHSH, CDR2 LQKENI. J lost 1 base, V lost 5 bases, and 5 bases had no gene match. This CDR3 comprises 15 residues. The chain's CDR3 is CASSLLQGANTEAFF. CDR3 coding DNA: TGTGCCAGCTCATTATTACAGGGGGCGAACACTGAAGCTTTCTTT.

This clonotype has ten or more counts. The V gene is TRBV10-3, the J gene TRBJ1-2, with D possibly being TRBD1 (5 bases). The germline V and J ends were trimmed by 10 bases and 2 bases, with 20 bases remaining between them. CDR1 ENHRY and CDR2 SYGVKD come from the germline V gene. The CDR3 consists of 15 residues. The CDR3 loop reads CATGGLTATNYGYTF. CDR3 coding DNA: TGTGCCACGGGGGGGTTAACAGCCACAAACTATGGCTACACCTTC.

Only a few counts were recorded for this clonotype. The chain employs TRBV7-6 and TRBJ1-1, with D perhaps matching TRBD1 (6 bases). The CDR3 extends over 14 amino acids. The V and J ends lost 1 base and 6 bases respectively, with 12 bases between them. Germline V gene sequence: CDR1 SGHVS, CDR2 FNYEAQ. CDR3 sequence: CASSLDGGISEAFF. In nucleotides, the CDR3 is TGTGCCAGCAGCTTAGACGGGGGCATCTCTGAAGCTTTCTTT.

This clonotype was recorded many times. This sequence joins TRBV6-1 and TRBJ1-6; TRBD1 is a possible D gene (5 bases). Germline V gives CDR1 MNHNS, CDR2 SASEGT. The CDR3 runs 13 residues. Between the trimmed V and J ends, which lost 6 bases and 10 bases, there was a span of 13 bases. CDR3 amino acids: CASSVGLPSPLHF. The CDR3 bases are TGTGCCAGCAGCGTGGGACTGCCATCACCCCTCCACTTT.